The present TCR beta chain was sequenced within a study of OX40 agonist ivuxolimab in advanced cancers. Findings of the study overall: Some patients without response likewise showed low normalized clonal expansion.

Only in-frame clones appear in the TCRdb table, and some are missing; sequencing was by immunoSEQ multiplex PCR. The data contain fewer than 50,000 clones, 85% to 95% of them singletons. About this clone: What it binds is not known.

CDR3 size: 13 residues. Germline V gives CDR1 GTSNPN, CDR2 SVGIG (reference sequence). The ends were cut back, 6 bases at V and 5 bases at J, with 16 bases in the middle. The clonotype was recovered from an adult with an advanced solid tumor such as melanoma, head and neck, liver or kidney cancer. The chain links TRBV30 to TRBJ2-5; D possibly corresponds to TRBD1 (8 bases). The specimen was CD4+ or CD8+ T cells sorted from blood, collected in a trial of the OX40 agonist ivuxolimab. The chain's CDR3 is CACRTGRAETQYF. As DNA, the CDR3 is TGTGCCTGTAGGACAGGGAGGGCCGAGACCCAGTACTTC.